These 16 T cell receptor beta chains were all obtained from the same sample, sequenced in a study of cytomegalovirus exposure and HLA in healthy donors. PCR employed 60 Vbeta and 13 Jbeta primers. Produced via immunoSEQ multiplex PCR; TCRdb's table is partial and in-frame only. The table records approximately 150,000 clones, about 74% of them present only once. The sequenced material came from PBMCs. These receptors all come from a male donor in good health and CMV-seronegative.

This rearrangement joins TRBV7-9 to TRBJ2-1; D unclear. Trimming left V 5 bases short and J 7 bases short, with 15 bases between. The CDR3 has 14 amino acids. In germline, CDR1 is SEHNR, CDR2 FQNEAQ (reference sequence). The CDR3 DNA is TGTGCCAGCAGCCCTTTGTATTCCGGGAATGAGCAGTTCTTC. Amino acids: CASSPLYSGNEQFF.

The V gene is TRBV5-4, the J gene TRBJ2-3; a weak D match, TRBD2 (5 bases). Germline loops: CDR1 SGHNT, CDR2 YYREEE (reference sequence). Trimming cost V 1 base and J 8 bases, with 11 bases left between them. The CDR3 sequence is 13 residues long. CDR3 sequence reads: CASSLIPGSTQYF. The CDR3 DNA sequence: TGTGCCAGCAGCTTGATCCCTGGGAGTACGCAGTATTTT.

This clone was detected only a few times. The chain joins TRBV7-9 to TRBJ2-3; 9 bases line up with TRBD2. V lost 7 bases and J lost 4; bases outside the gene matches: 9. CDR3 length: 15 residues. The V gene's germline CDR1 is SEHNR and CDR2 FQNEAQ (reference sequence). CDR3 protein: CASIYIAGVPDTQYF. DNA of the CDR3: TGTGCCAGCATCTATATAGCGGGAGTCCCAGATACGCAGTATTTT.

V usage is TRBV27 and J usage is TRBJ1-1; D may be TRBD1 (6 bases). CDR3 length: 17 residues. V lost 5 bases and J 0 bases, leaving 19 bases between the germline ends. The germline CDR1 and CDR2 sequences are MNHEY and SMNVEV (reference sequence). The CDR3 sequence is CASSLYFPGQMNTEAFF. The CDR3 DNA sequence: TGTGCCAGCAGTCTTTACTTTCCGGGACAAATGAACACTGAAGCTTTCTTT.

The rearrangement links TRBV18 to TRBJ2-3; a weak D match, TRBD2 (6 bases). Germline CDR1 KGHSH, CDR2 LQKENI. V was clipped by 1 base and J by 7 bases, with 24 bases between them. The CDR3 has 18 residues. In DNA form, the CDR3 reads TGTGCCAGCTCACCACAGTCGCTTGATCCGCGGCGGGGTAATACGCAGTATTTT. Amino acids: CASSPQSLDPRRGNTQYF.

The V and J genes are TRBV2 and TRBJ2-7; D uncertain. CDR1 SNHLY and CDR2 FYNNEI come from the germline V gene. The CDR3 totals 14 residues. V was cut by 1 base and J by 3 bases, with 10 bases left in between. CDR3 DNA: TGTGCCAGCAGTGAAGATCCTACGGTCTACGAGCAGTACTTC. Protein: CASSEDPTVYEQYF.

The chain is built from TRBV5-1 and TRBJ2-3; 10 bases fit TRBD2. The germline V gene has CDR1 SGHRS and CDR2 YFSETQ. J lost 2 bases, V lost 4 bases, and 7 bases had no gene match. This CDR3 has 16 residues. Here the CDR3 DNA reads TGCGCCAGCAGCCCAATAGCGGGGGGCGCCACAGATACGCAGTATTTT. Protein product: CASSPIAGGATDTQYF.

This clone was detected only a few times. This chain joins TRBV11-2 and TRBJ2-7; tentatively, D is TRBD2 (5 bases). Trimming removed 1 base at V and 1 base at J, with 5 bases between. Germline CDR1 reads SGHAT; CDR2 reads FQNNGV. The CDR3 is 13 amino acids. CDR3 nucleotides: TGTGCCAGCAGCTTAGGCGGGTCCTACGAGCAGTACTTC. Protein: CASSLGGSYEQYF.

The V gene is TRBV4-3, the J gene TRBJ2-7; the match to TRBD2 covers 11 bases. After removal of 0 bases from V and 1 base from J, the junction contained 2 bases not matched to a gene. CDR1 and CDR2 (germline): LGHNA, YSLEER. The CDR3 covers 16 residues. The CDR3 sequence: CASSQELAGASYEQYF. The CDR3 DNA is TGCGCCAGCAGCCAAGAACTAGCGGGGGCTTCCTACGAGCAGTACTTC.

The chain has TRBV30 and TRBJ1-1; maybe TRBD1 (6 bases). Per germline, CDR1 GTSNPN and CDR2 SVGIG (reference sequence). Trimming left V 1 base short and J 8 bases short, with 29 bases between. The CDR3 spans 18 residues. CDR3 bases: TGTGCCTGGAGTGGCGGGCCTTGGGGCCGAAATGAAAGGGGGGAAGCTTTCTTT. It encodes CAWSGGPWGRNERGEAFF.

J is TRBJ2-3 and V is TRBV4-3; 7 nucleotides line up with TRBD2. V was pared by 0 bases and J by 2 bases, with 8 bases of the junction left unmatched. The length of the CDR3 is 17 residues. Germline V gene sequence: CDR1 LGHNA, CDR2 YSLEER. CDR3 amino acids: CASSQDAAGETTDTQYF. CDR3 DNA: TGCGCCAGCAGCCAAGATGCCGCGGGAGAGACCACAGATACGCAGTATTTT.

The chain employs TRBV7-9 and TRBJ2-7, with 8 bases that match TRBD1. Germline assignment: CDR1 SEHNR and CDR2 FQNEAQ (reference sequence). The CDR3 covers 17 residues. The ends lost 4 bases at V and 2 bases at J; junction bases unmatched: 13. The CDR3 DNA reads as TGTGCCAGCAGCTCCAAACAGACAGGGGACGCCCCCTACGAGCAGTACTTC. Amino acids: CASSSKQTGDAPYEQYF.

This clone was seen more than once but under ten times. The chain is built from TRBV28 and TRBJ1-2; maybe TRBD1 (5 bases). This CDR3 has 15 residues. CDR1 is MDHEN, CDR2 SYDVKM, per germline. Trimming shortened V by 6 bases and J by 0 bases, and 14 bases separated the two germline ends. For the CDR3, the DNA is TGTGCCAGCAGCAGTGGGGGGAGGGCTAACTATGGCTACACCTTC. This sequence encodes CASSSGGRANYGYTF.

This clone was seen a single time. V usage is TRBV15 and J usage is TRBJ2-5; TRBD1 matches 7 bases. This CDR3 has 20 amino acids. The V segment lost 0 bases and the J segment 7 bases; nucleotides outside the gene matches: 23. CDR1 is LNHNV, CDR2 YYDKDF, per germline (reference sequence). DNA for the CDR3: TGTGCCACCAGCAGAGATAGTACCAGGGGGTACATAGCGAGAAGGTGGACCCAGTACTTC. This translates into CATSRDSTRGYIARRWTQYF.

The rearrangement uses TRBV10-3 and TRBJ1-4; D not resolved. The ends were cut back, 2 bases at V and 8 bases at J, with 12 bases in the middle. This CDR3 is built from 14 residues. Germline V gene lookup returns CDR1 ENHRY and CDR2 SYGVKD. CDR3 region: CAISELPSEEKLFF. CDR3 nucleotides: TGTGCCATCAGTGAGCTCCCCAGCGAGGAAAAACTGTTTTTT.

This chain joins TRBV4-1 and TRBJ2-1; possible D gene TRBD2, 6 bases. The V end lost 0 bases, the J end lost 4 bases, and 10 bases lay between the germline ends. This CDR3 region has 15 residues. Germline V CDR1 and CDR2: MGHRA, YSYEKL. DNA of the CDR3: TGCGCCAGCAGCCAAGATTGGGACTCATACAATGAGCAGTTCTTC. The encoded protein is CASSQDWDSYNEQFF.